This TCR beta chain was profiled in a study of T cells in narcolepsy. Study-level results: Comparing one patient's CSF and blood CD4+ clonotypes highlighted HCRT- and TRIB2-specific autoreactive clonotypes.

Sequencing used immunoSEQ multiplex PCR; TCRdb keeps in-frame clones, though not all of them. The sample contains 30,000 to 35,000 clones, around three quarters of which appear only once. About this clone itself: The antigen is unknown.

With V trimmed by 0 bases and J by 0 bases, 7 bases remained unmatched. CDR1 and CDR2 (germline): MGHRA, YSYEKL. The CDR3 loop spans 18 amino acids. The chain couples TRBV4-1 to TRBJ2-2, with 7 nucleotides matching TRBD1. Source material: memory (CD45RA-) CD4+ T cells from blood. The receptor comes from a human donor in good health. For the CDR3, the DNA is TGCGCCAGCAGCCAAGATGTGGGGGACAGCGCGAACACCGGGGAGCTGTTTTTT. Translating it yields CASSQDVGDSANTGELFF.